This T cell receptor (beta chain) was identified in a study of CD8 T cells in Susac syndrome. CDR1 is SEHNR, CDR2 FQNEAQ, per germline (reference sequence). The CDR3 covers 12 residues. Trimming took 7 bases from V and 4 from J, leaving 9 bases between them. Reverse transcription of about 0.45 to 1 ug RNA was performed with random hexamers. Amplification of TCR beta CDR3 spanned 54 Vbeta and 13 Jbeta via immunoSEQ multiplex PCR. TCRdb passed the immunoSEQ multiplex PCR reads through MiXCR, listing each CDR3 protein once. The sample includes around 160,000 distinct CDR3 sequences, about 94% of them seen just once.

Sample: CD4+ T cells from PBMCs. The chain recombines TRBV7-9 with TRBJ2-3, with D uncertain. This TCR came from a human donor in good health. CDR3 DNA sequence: TGTGCCAGCACCCTCAGTGCAGATACGCAGTATTTT. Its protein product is CASTLSADTQYF.